This T cell receptor (beta chain) comes out of a study of blood T cells in healthy people across ages. The study, taken as a whole, reports: Comparison with aged donors showed that long-lived donors had more naive CD4+ cells and higher diversity.

CDR3 size: 12 residues. Trimming pared 10 bases from V and 7 bases from J, leaving 14 bases between. A remark on this clonotype: Antigen specificity is unknown.

The second PCR ran about 6 to 11 cycles with a sample-barcoded 5' primer and J-beta primers. Via MiXCR, TCRdb re-called the 5' RACE reads, giving one row per CDR3 protein. The sample has about 1.5 million distinct CDR3 sequences; roughly two fifths are singletons. Sequenced sample: blood. This receptor was taken from a woman under 30 in good health. The V and J genes are TRBV12-3 or TRBV12-4 and TRBJ2-1; TRBD1 or TRBD2 may be the D gene (6 bases each). The CDR3 coding sequence is TGTGCCAATGAAGGGGGGCCTAATGAGCAGTTCTTC. Its protein product is CANEGGPNEQFF.